A selection of T cell receptor beta chains follows, all from one sample in a study of response to subunit inactivated influenza vaccine. One entry per CDR3 protein, called by TCRdb with MiXCR from the RT-PCR reads. The table records 180,000 or so distinct CDR3 sequences, more than 10% of them present only once. The sample was also reused in another study, on T cells expressing NK-cell markers.

Sequencing was performed on CD8+ T cells sorted from PBMCs, taken 11 to 12 days after vaccination. The receptors stem from a middle-aged man who received an inactivated influenza vaccine. The CDR3 runs from the conserved cysteine through the conserved F or W. The D gene is left open where the match is weak. Some rows have no size entry. The others give once, few or many, or a class for an expanded clone.

clone_size	d_call	v_call	j_call	cdr3_aa	cdr3_nt
few	-	TRBV21-1	TRBJ2-1	CASSNHAGGYNEQFF	TGTGCCAGCAGCAATCATGCGGGGGGGTACAATGAGCAGTTCTTC
few	-	TRBV3-1	TRBJ1-2	CASSQVRGSGYTF	TGTGCCAGCAGCCAAGTGAGGGGCAGTGGCTACACCTTC
-	-	TRBV10-3	TRBJ1-2	CAISEDIRGYTF	TGTGCCATCAGTGAGGACATCCGGGGCTACACCTTC
-	TRBD1	TRBV27	TRBJ1-1	CASSVSGTGGREAFF	TGTGCCAGCAGTGTCTCCGGGACAGGGGGCCGGGAAGCTTTCTTT
many	-	TRBV5-6	TRBJ2-7	CASSTGTGLEQYF	TGTGCCAGCAGTACCGGAACAGGCCTCGAGCAGTACTTC
many	-	TRBV11-1	TRBJ2-6	CASSFPPPGGQDGANVLTF	TGTGCCAGCAGCTTCCCCCCACCGGGCGGTCAGGACGGGGCCAACGTCCTGACTTTC
few	-	TRBV9	TRBJ2-7	CASSVGATSSYEQYF	TGTGCCAGCAGCGTAGGAGCGACAAGCTCCTACGAGCAGTACTTC
-	-	TRBV2	TRBJ2-3	CASSEAFQGPELDTQYF	TGTGCCAGCAGTGAAGCTTTCCAGGGGCCCGAGTTAGATACGCAGTATTTT
-	-	TRBV7-2	TRBJ2-7	CASSLERTNEQYF	TGTGCCAGCAGCTTAGAGCGGACCAACGAGCAGTACTTC
-	TRBD2	TRBV3-1	TRBJ2-7	CASSQGPTSGRTYEQYF	TGTGCCAGCAGCCAGGGTCCGACTAGCGGGCGTACCTACGAGCAGTACTTC
few	-	TRBV12-3/TRBV12-4	TRBJ2-2	CASSLWGANTGELFF	TGTGCCAGCAGTCTGTGGGGGGCGAACACCGGGGAGCTGTTTTTT
many	-	TRBV12-3/TRBV12-4	TRBJ2-5	CASSLAPVVQETQYF	TGTGCCAGCAGTTTAGCGCCGGTAGTTCAAGAGACCCAGTACTTC
few	TRBD2	TRBV11-1	TRBJ2-7	CASSSTGLRLAGDYEQYF	TGTGCCAGCAGCTCAACAGGGCTACGACTAGCGGGAGACTACGAGCAGTACTTC
few	-	TRBV7-3	TRBJ2-1	CASSEGPREGSYNEQFF	TGTGCCAGCAGCGAAGGCCCCCGGGAAGGGTCCTACAATGAGCAGTTCTTC
many	TRBD1	TRBV20-1	TRBJ1-1	CSARDIRTGNTEAFF	TGCAGTGCTAGAGATATAAGGACAGGGAACACTGAAGCTTTCTTT
-	TRBD2	TRBV14	TRBJ2-7	CASSQAPQETSNYEQYF	TGTGCCAGCAGCCAAGCCCCCCAAGAGACTAGCAACTACGAGCAGTACTTC
few	-	TRBV7-9	TRBJ1-6	CASSLVEGGSSPLHF	TGTGCCAGCAGCTTAGTCGAGGGAGGGAGTTCACCCCTCCACTTT